The 22 T cell receptor beta chains listed next were all sequenced from one sample in a study of PD-1 blockade in classical Hodgkin lymphoma (dated by TCRdb to 2020 to 2022). The library was prepared using the immunoSEQ multiplex PCR assay. The clones in this table, taken by TCRdb from immuneACCESS, are in-frame only. Not every clone is retained; where verified, under half of the shortfall comes from an unresolved V gene, and the cause of the rest is unknown. The sample has 15,000 to 20,000 clones on record, roughly three quarters of them singletons. The ten most abundant clones make up 20% to 25% of the sample. This specimen's time point label, per the study, means: cycle 4 day 1 (C4D1), after 6 weeks of nivolumab. Relapse after autologous stem cell transplantation had occurred in all trial patients, and cohorts A, B and C were distinguished by prior brentuximab vedotin exposure. The starting material was peripheral blood mononuclear cells (PBMCs), obtained before the fourth cycle of nivolumab. The receptors here all came from a human donor with classical Hodgkin lymphoma.

The chain joins TRBV7-9 to TRBJ1-1, with a possible D match to TRBD1 (5 bases). The germline CDR1 and CDR2 sequences are SEHNR and FQNEAQ (reference sequence). Between the trimmed V and J ends, which lost 0 bases and 4 bases, there was a span of 15 bases. This CDR3 spans 16 amino acids. The CDR3 DNA reads TGTGCCAGCAGCTTAGCGCTGGGGCAGGGTGGCACTGAAGCTTTCTTT. This sequence encodes CASSLALGQGGTEAFF.

This chain connects TRBV19 to TRBJ1-2; possible D gene TRBD1, 5 bases. Trimming shortened V by 0 bases and J by 3 bases, and 8 bases separated the two germline ends. CDR1 is LNHDA and CDR2 is SQIVND in the germline V gene (reference sequence). This CDR3 comprises 14 residues. CDR3 coding DNA: TGTGCCAGTAGTATAGACGGGACTCACTATGGCTACACCTTC. Its protein product is CASSIDGTHYGYTF.

V gene TRBV7-2 combines with J gene TRBJ1-6; D not resolved. CDR1 is SGHTA and CDR2 is FQGNSA in the germline V gene. There are 13 residues in the CDR3. The V and J ends lost 3 bases and 7 bases respectively, with 7 bases between them. The CDR3: CASSFRRNSPLHF. CDR3 DNA sequence: TGTGCCAGCAGCTTTAGGAGGAATTCACCCCTCCACTTT.

This sequence joins TRBV7-9 and TRBJ2-5, with 11 positions matching TRBD1. This CDR3 comprises 18 residues. Germline V lookup: CDR1 SEHNR, CDR2 FQNEAQ (reference sequence). With V trimmed by 0 bases and J by 8 bases, 14 bases remained unmatched. The chain's CDR3 is CASSLAGGRTGGASTQYF. The CDR3 DNA follows: TGTGCCAGCAGCTTAGCGGGCGGACGGACAGGGGGCGCGAGTACCCAGTACTTC.

This chain joins TRBV6-5 and TRBJ2-7; D is undetermined. The CDR3 consists of 15 residues. The V gene's germline CDR1 is MNHEY and CDR2 SVGAGI. The V end was cut by 6 bases, the J end by 2 bases, with 17 bases between. In DNA form, the CDR3 reads TGTGCCAGCAGCCGCCTCCGAGGAGCTACCTACGAGCAGTACTTC. Protein product: CASSRLRGATYEQYF.

This clone was counted once. The rearrangement joins TRBV10-3 to TRBJ1-1; 10 bases are a match to TRBD1. J gave up 0 bases and V 6 bases, and 4 bases lay outside the gene matches. The germline V gene encodes CDR1 ENHRY and CDR2 SYGVKD. The CDR3 runs to 15 residues. CDR3 DNA: TGTGCCATCAGCCGACAGGGGGCTTTGAACACTGAAGCTTTCTTT. Translating gives CAISRQGALNTEAFF.

This chain connects TRBV6-5 to TRBJ1-3; tentatively, D is TRBD1 (6 bases). V lost 6 bases to trimming and J lost 4 bases, with 16 bases between them. This CDR3 has 15 residues. Per the germline V gene, CDR1 is MNHEY and CDR2 is SVGAGI. For the CDR3, the DNA is TGTGCCAGCAGCGTGGGGGGGGCAGGCGGAAACACCATATATTTT. It yields the protein CASSVGGAGGNTIYF.

The chain recombines TRBV30 with TRBJ1-2; D ambiguous. Germline V gene lookup returns CDR1 GTSNPN and CDR2 SVGIG (reference sequence). Trimming shortened V by 4 bases and J by 4 bases, and 28 bases separated the two germline ends. This CDR3 comprises 18 residues. CDR3 in amino acids: CAWMDRDQVSESPYGYTF. The CDR3 DNA reads TGTGCCTGGATGGACCGGGATCAGGTAAGTGAATCTCCCTATGGCTACACCTTC.

This clone was seen just once. The chain carries TRBV27 and TRBJ2-7; 10 bases align to TRBD2. After removal of 8 bases from V and 8 bases from J, the junction contained 12 bases not matched to a gene. CDR1 MNHEY and CDR2 SMNVEV come from the germline V gene (reference sequence). The CDR3 covers 14 residues. The DNA of the CDR3 is TGTGCCAGCGGGACACTAGCGGGAAGCGACAAGCAGTACTTC. As protein: CASGTLAGSDKQYF.

Remarks on this clone: At one boundary the junction diverges from the germline segment, which might be a read error. This chain connects TRBV28 to TRBJ2-7; 7 nucleotides align to TRBD1. CDR3 length: 11 residues. The germline V gene has CDR1 MDHEN and CDR2 SYDVKM. The CDR3 loop reads CASSSPRQGSF. In nucleotides, the CDR3 is TGTGCCAGCAGCTCTCCTCGACAGGGCTCCTTC.

This CDR3 reads CATSLISNYGYTF. As DNA, the CDR3 is TGTGCCACCTCTCTAATCTCTAACTATGGCTACACCTTC. The gene calls are TRBV15 and TRBJ1-2, with D unclear. The germline V gene encodes CDR1 LNHNV and CDR2 YYDKDF (reference sequence). V was trimmed by 8 bases and J by 0 bases, leaving 10 bases between them. CDR3 length: 13 amino acids.

This clone has a handful of counts. The chain has TRBV2 and TRBJ2-7; the D is unclear. The CDR3 contains 11 residues. Trimming stripped 1 base from V and 6 bases from J, with 4 bases between. Germline loops: CDR1 SNHLY, CDR2 FYNNEI. CDR3 DNA: TGTGCCAGCAGTGAAGGGCTCGAGCAGTACGTC. Protein sequence: CASSEGLEQYV.

The chain combines TRBV28 with TRBJ2-4; tentative D call: TRBD2 (6 bases). Trimming left V 6 bases short and J 0 bases short, with 18 bases between. Per the germline V gene, CDR1 is MDHEN and CDR2 is SYDVKM. This CDR3 comprises 17 residues. The CDR3 bases are TGTGCCAGCAGCCCCGGCCGGAGCGGGCTAGCCAAAAACATTCAGTACTTC. Protein sequence: CASSPGRSGLAKNIQYF.

The chain has TRBV6-5 and TRBJ2-3; 7 nucleotides match TRBD1. CDR3 size: 15 residues. Trimming cost V 6 bases and J 1 base; bases outside gene matches: 7. Germline CDR1 is MNHEY and CDR2 is SVGAGI. Here the CDR3 DNA reads TGTGCCAGCAGCCTAACAGGGGTCGGCACAGATACGCAGTATTTT. Translation: CASSLTGVGTDTQYF.

The CDR3 coding sequence is TGTGCCAGCAAGGTACACTCTGGAAACACCATATATTTT. Encoded protein: CASKVHSGNTIYF. V gene TRBV28 combines with J gene TRBJ1-3; D is undetermined. CDR1 MDHEN and CDR2 SYDVKM come from the germline V gene. The V end lost 7 bases, the J end lost 0 bases, and 7 bases lay between the germline ends. There are 13 residues in the CDR3.

The chain recombines TRBV6-1 with TRBJ2-7; no reliable D call. Germline V gives CDR1 MNHNS, CDR2 SASEGT. V dropped 7 bases and J dropped 3 bases, with 16 bases sitting between them. CDR3 length: 14 amino acids. CDR3 amino acids: CASKDTNRGYEQYV. CDR3 sequence (DNA): TGTGCCAGCAAAGACACCAATAGAGGCTACGAGCAGTACGTC.

By its share, this clone is medium-sized (0.01 to 0.1%). V gene TRBV9 combines with J gene TRBJ1-1; possible D gene TRBD1, 6 bases. This CDR3 has 15 residues. CDR1 and CDR2 from the germline V gene are SGDLS and YYNGEE. With 3 bases removed from V and 5 bases from J, the gap between germline ends came to 17 bases. CDR3 sequence (DNA): TGTGCCAGCAGCGGACACGGGGGGGCTGGAACTGAAGCTTTCTTT. It specifies CASSGHGGAGTEAFF.

This clone came up a few times. The chain recombines TRBV5-1 with TRBJ1-4; the match to TRBD1 covers 7 bases. Per germline, CDR1 SGHRS and CDR2 YFSETQ. The length of the CDR3 is 15 residues. V shed 4 bases, J shed 4 bases, and the junction held 7 bases outside the gene matches. The CDR3 sequence: CASSVTGVSNEKLFF. The DNA of the CDR3 is TGCGCCAGCAGCGTCACAGGGGTTAGTAATGAAAAACTGTTTTTT. The full variable domain, rest sourced from reference TRBV5-1 and TRBJ1-4, is KAGVTQTPRYLIKTRGQQVTLSCSPISGHRSVSWYQQTPGQGLQFLFEYFSETQRNKGNFPGRFSGRQFSNSRSEMNVSTLELGDSALYLCASSVTGVSNEKLFFGSGTQLSVL.

The chain joins TRBV27 to TRBJ1-2; D is uncertain. Germline V gene sequence: CDR1 MNHEY, CDR2 SMNVEV (reference sequence). Trimming removed 5 bases at V and 7 bases at J, with 20 bases between. This CDR3 has 15 amino acids. Written as DNA, the CDR3 is TGTGCCAGCAGTCCAGTCGGCTCCCCTAGAGGTGGCTACACCTTC. Translated: CASSPVGSPRGGYTF.

This clone was found a few times. This chain uses TRBV7-9 with TRBJ2-3; 7 bases are a match to TRBD2. The CDR3 loop spans 13 amino acids. Trimming cost V 6 bases and J 3 bases; bases outside gene matches: 3. Germline CDR1 SEHNR, CDR2 FQNEAQ (reference sequence). The CDR3 loop reads CASRGGGTDTQYF. The CDR3 region has the DNA TGTGCCAGCAGGGGCGGGGGAACAGATACGCAGTATTTT.

The chain has TRBV6-6 and TRBJ2-5, with 10 bases fitting TRBD2. This CDR3 has 14 residues. With V trimmed by 7 bases and J by 3 bases, 5 bases remained unmatched. CDR1 MNHNY and CDR2 SVGAGI come from the germline V gene (reference sequence). The CDR3 DNA reads TGTGCCAGCACAAAACTAGCGGGGAAAGAGACCCAGTACTTC. Translation: CASTKLAGKETQYF.

This chain links TRBV29-1 with TRBJ2-1; 11 bases are shared with TRBD2. Germline V gene sequence: CDR1 SQVTM, CDR2 ANQGSEA. The ends lost 3 bases at V and 5 bases at J; junction bases unmatched: 9. The CDR3 length is 16 residues. For the CDR3, the DNA is TGCAGCGTTGAGGCCCCCTTACTAGCGGGGGACAATGAGCAGTTCTTC. This sequence encodes CSVEAPLLAGDNEQFF.